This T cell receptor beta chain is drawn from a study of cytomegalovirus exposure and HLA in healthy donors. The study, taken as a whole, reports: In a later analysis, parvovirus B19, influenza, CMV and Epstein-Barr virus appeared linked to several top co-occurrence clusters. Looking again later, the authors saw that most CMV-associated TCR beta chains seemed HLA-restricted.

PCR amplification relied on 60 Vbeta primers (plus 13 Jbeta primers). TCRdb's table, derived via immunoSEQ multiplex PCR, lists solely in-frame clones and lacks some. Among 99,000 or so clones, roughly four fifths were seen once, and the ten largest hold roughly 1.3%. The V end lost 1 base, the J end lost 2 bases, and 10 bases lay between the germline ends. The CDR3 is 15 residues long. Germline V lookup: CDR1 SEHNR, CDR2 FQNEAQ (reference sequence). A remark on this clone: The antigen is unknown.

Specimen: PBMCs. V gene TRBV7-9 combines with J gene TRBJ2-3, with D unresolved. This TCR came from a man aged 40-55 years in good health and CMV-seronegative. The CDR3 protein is CASSLGLITTDTQYF. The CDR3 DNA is TGTGCCAGCAGCTTAGGACTCATTACCACAGATACGCAGTATTTT.